The 5 T cell receptor beta chains below were found in one sample sequenced in a study of identical twins. Each CDR3 protein gets one entry after TCRdb re-called the 5' RACE reads with MiXCR. In the table there are 400,000 to 550,000 distinct CDR3 sequences, approximately 24% of which are singletons. The same data also went into a second study, on T cells expressing NK-cell markers.

The sequenced sample was CD4+ T cells sorted from blood. The receptor set was obtained from a woman aged 18-35 years in good health.

This clonotype was observed a few times. The rearrangement uses TRBV20-1 and TRBJ1-1; D perhaps matches TRBD1 (6 bases). This CDR3 is built from 12 residues. V was trimmed by 4 bases and J by 10 bases, leaving 16 bases between them. Germline values: CDR1 DFQATT, CDR2 SNEGSKA (reference sequence). In nucleotides, the CDR3 is TGCAGTGCTACCCTCGGGAGGGGGGGAGCTTTCTTT. Its protein is CSATLGRGGAFF.

V is TRBV15 and J is TRBJ2-7; 9 nucleotides align to TRBD1. The CDR3 is 18 residues long. J lost 4 bases, V lost 0 bases, and 13 bases had no gene match. The germline V gene encodes CDR1 LNHNV and CDR2 YYDKDF (reference sequence). The CDR3 DNA reads as TGTGCCACCAGCAGAGATTTGGGACAGGGATTGAGCCCTTACGAGCAGTACTTC. This sequence encodes CATSRDLGQGLSPYEQYF. Supplemented by reference TRBV15 and TRBJ2-7, the full variable domain reads DAMVIQNPRYQVTQFGKPVTLSCSQTLNHNVMYWYQQKSSQAPKLLFHYYDKDFNNEADTPDNFQSRRPNTSFCFLDIRSPGLGDTAMYLCATSRDLGQGLSPYEQYFGPGTRLTVT.

The chain recombines TRBV6-2 or TRBV6-3 with TRBJ2-1, with D perhaps matching TRBD2 (8 bases). The CDR3 loop spans 15 amino acids. CDR1 is MNHEY and CDR2 is SVGEGT in the germline V gene. V was trimmed by 6 bases and J by 3 bases, leaving 15 bases between them. The CDR3 sequence is CASRTGGGGYNEQFF. The CDR3, as DNA: TGTGCCAGCAGAACGGGAGGGGGCGGCTACAATGAGCAGTTCTTC.

This clonotype was recorded a few times. The chain is built from TRBV3-1 and TRBJ2-1, with D uncertain. The CDR3 consists of 11 residues. V lost 0 bases to trimming and J lost 12 bases, with 6 bases between them. Germline loops: CDR1 LGHDT, CDR2 YNNKEL (reference sequence). Written as DNA, the CDR3 is TGTGCCAGCAGCCAAGATCGGCGGCAGTTCTTC. Translation gives CASSQDRRQFF.

The V and J genes are TRBV6-5 and TRBJ2-2; 8 positions match TRBD1. This CDR3 contains 15 residues. V shed 0 bases, J shed 6 bases, and the junction held 3 bases outside the gene matches. CDR1 and CDR2 from the germline V gene are MNHEY and SVGAGI. CDR3 residues: CASSYSSRGPGELFF. The CDR3 nucleotides are TGTGCCAGCAGTTACTCGAGCAGGGGGCCCGGGGAGCTGTTTTTT.